One and the same sample provided the 22 T cell receptor beta chains below, sequenced in a study of persistence of HIV-infected CD4 T cells. Cells were stimulated with CMV-infected fibroblast lysates at approximately 10 ug/mL. Memory cells lacking CD40L and CD69 with high CD45RO were sorted. The antigens of these receptors remain unknown. This was the immunoSEQ version 4 assay in survey mode. Sequencing used immunoSEQ multiplex PCR; TCRdb keeps in-frame clones, though not all of them. The table lists roughly 34,000 clones, about four fifths of them singletons. The specimen comprised CD4+ T cells sorted from PBMCs after roughly 20-hour stimulation, sampled from a patient who received antiretroviral therapy. The receptors were gathered from an adult man with HIV who was CMV-seropositive.

Only one count was recorded for this clone. The chain couples TRBV5-1 to TRBJ2-2; 11 positions agree with TRBD2. There are 16 residues in the CDR3. Losses at the gene ends were 3 bases for V and 1 base for J; bases not matched to a gene: 2. Germline assignment: CDR1 SGHRS and CDR2 YFSETQ. In nucleotides, the CDR3 is TGCGCCAGCAGCTCTACTAGCGGGGGGAACACCGGGGAGCTGTTTTTT. It encodes CASSSTSGGNTGELFF.

V usage is TRBV12-5 and J usage is TRBJ2-5; 7 nucleotides align to TRBD2. The germline gives CDR1 LGHNT, CDR2 FRNRAP. V trimming: 2 bases; J trimming: 3 bases; junction bases outside the gene matches: 3. This CDR3 spans 14 amino acids. The CDR3 DNA is TGTGCTAGTGGTTTGTCCGGGACTAAAGAGACCCAGTACTTC. It yields the protein CASGLSGTKETQYF.

The J gene is TRBJ2-1, the V gene TRBV3-1 (or the pseudogene TRBV3-2), with 9 bases matching TRBD2. Germline-derived CDR1 and CDR2 are LGHDT and YNNKEL (reference sequence). Trimming removed 0 bases from V and 0 bases from J; junction bases left unmatched: 3. CDR3 length: 17 amino acids. CDR3: CASSQEGRGGSYNEQFF. CDR3 DNA: TGTGCCAGCAGCCAAGAGGGGCGGGGGGGCTCCTACAATGAGCAGTTCTTC.

This clone appeared a few times. The V gene is TRBV30, the J gene TRBJ1-2, with no clear D. CDR1 is GTSNPN and CDR2 is SVGIG in the germline V gene (reference sequence). There are 11 residues in the CDR3. The germline V and J ends were trimmed by 3 bases and 6 bases, with 8 bases remaining between them. Here the CDR3 reads CAWRGYHGYTF. The CDR3 DNA is TGTGCCTGGAGGGGATATCATGGCTACACCTTC.

This clone has more than one count but fewer than ten. The V call is TRBV2, the J call TRBJ1-2, with D possibly TRBD1 on 6 matching bases. Germline V gene lookup returns CDR1 SNHLY and CDR2 FYNNEI. V lost 7 bases to trimming and J lost 8 bases, with 17 bases between them. The CDR3 has 13 residues. The DNA of the CDR3 is TGTGCCAGCACCGTAGGGGGGGTGAGGGGCTACACCTTC. It translates to CASTVGGVRGYTF.

The rearrangement links TRBV5-1 to TRBJ1-5; 9 bases line up with TRBD1. CDR1 is SGHRS and CDR2 is YFSETQ in the germline V gene. This CDR3 contains 15 residues. Trimming cost V 9 bases and J 5 bases; bases outside gene matches: 12. In nucleotides, the CDR3 is TGCGCCACCCCCCACCGGGACAGGGAGGATCAGCCCCAGCATTTT. Translating gives CATPHRDREDQPQHF.

CDR3 coding DNA: TGTGCCAGCAGTGAACCGGGACGGTCCTACGAGCAGTACTTC. Protein product: CASSEPGRSYEQYF. The chain links TRBV6-1 to TRBJ2-7; perhaps D is TRBD1 or TRBD2 (5 bases each). Trimming stripped 2 bases from V and 1 base from J, with 9 bases between. This CDR3 has 14 residues. Germline lookup yields CDR1 MNHNS and CDR2 SASEGT.

This chain connects TRBV18 to TRBJ2-3; D not certain. The CDR3 totals 14 residues. Trimming took 6 bases from V and 4 from J, leaving 14 bases between them. Per the germline V gene, CDR1 is KGHSH and CDR2 is LQKENI. CDR3 sequence (DNA): TGTGCCAGCTCCCAGAATCGCGGTGCAGATACGCAGTATTTT. Translated: CASSQNRGADTQYF.

This chain joins TRBV28 and TRBJ1-2; D perhaps matches TRBD1 (5 bases). Per the germline V gene, CDR1 is MDHEN and CDR2 is SYDVKM. The V gene lost 5 bases and the J gene lost 0 bases, with 16 bases spanning the gap. The CDR3 is 16 residues long. The CDR3 loop is CASSTMRGIPNYGYTF. CDR3 DNA sequence: TGTGCCAGCAGTACAATGAGGGGTATCCCTAACTATGGCTACACCTTC.

About this clone itself: The sample contains more than one DNA sequence encoding this CDR3. V gene TRBV6-5 combines with J gene TRBJ2-7; D ambiguous. V lost 2 bases to trimming and J lost 7 bases, with 6 bases between them. Germline CDR1 is MNHEY and CDR2 is SVGAGI. CDR3 length: 11 amino acids. CDR3 loop: CASSYLGEQYF. CDR3 in DNA: TGTGCCAGCAGTTACCTGGGGGAGCAGTACTTC.

The chain uses TRBV15 and TRBJ2-2, with D perhaps TRBD1 (5 bases). The V gene's germline CDR1 is LNHNV and CDR2 YYDKDF (reference sequence). Trimming stripped 0 bases from V and 0 bases from J, with 14 bases between. The CDR3 consists of 18 residues. The CDR3 DNA sequence: TGTGCCACCAGCAGAGATTACCTTTCAGGGTCGAACACCGGGGAGCTGTTTTTT. It encodes CATSRDYLSGSNTGELFF.

This chain links TRBV6-2 or TRBV6-3 with TRBJ1-5; D gene ambiguous. Germline-derived CDR1 and CDR2 are MNHEY and SVGEGT. The CDR3 is made up of 18 amino acids. V gave up 0 bases and J gave up 6 bases, with 21 bases separating them. The CDR3 nucleotides are TGTGCCAGCAGTTACTCTGGGGAGGGCAGAATTAGAGGTCAGCCCCAGCATTTT. Amino acid sequence: CASSYSGEGRIRGQPQHF.

The chain joins TRBV9 to TRBJ1-2; D is unclear. The germline V and J ends were trimmed by 0 bases and 2 bases, with 17 bases remaining between them. This CDR3 is built from 17 residues. Germline lookup yields CDR1 SGDLS and CDR2 YYNGEE. CDR3 DNA: TGTGCCAGCAGCGTAGTGCCCCAGGCGCTACAGAACTATGGCTACACCTTC. It encodes CASSVVPQALQNYGYTF. Full variable domain (rest looked up from reference TRBV9 and TRBJ1-2): DSGVTQTPKHLITATGQRVTLRCSPRSGDLSVYWYQQSLDQGLQFLIQYYNGEERAKGNILERFSAQQFPDLHSELNLSSLELGDSALYFCASSVVPQALQNYGYTFGSGTRLTVV.

V usage is TRBV3-1 (or the pseudogene TRBV3-2) and J usage is TRBJ1-6, with unresolved D. The V gene lost 0 bases and the J gene lost 9 bases, with 0 bases spanning the gap. The CDR3 is 11 residues long. Per germline, CDR1 LGHDT and CDR2 YNNKEL (reference sequence). DNA for the CDR3: TGTGCCAGCAGCCAAGATTCACCCCTCCACTTT. Protein sequence: CASSQDSPLHF.

Only one count was recorded for this clone. This sequence joins TRBV5-1 and TRBJ1-4, with 9 bases matching TRBD1. V dropped 5 bases and J dropped 3; count of bases not matched to a gene: 2. Germline CDR1 reads SGHRS; CDR2 reads YFSETQ. The CDR3 length is 14 residues. CDR3 loop: CASRTGGANEKLFF. In DNA form, the CDR3 reads TGCGCCAGCAGGACAGGGGGTGCTAATGAAAAACTGTTTTTT.

This clone was detected once. The V and J genes are TRBV6-5 and TRBJ2-5, with D perhaps TRBD2 (7 bases). The CDR3 extends over 13 amino acids. Germline V gene sequence: CDR1 MNHEY, CDR2 SVGAGI. The V and J ends lost 2 bases and 5 bases respectively, with 9 bases between them. The CDR3: CASSYGGAETQYF. CDR3 bases: TGTGCCAGCAGTTACGGGGGGGCGGAGACCCAGTACTTC.

This chain connects TRBV20-1 to TRBJ2-1, with 10 bases that match TRBD2. The germline V gene encodes CDR1 DFQATT and CDR2 SNEGSKA (reference sequence). Trimming removed 3 bases from V and 5 bases from J; junction bases left unmatched: 4. The CDR3 spans 14 residues. DNA for the CDR3: TGCAGTGCTAGTGAGCGGGGGGGAAACAATGAGCAGTTCTTC. Protein product: CSASERGGNNEQFF.

J is TRBJ1-4 and V is TRBV7-8; D is unresolved. Germline V gene lookup returns CDR1 SGHVS and CDR2 FQNEAQ. The CDR3 extends over 15 amino acids. The V end lost 0 bases, the J end lost 5 bases, and 10 bases lay between the germline ends. The CDR3 DNA reads TGTGCCAGCAGCTTAGCGTGGGGTGCCAATGAAAAACTGTTTTTT. It translates to CASSLAWGANEKLFF.

The chain employs TRBV20-1 and TRBJ1-1; D remains ambiguous. The length of the CDR3 is 11 residues. Germline CDR1 DFQATT, CDR2 SNEGSKA (reference sequence). V was trimmed by 6 bases and J by 1 base, leaving 6 bases between them. The CDR3 DNA sequence: TGCAGTGCCAACAAGAACACTGAAGCTTTCTTT. Translation: CSANKNTEAFF.

Comments on this clone: Other DNA sequences from this sample encode an identical CDR3 as well. The chain carries TRBV25-1 and TRBJ2-2; D possibly corresponds to TRBD1 (6 bases). V lost 2 bases, J lost 8 bases, and 15 bases lay in between. Germline V gene sequence: CDR1 MGHDK, CDR2 SYGVNS. There are 15 residues in the CDR3. CDR3 protein: CASSERGGRTGELFF. In DNA, the CDR3 is TGTGCCAGCAGTGAACGTGGGGGCAGAACTGGGGAGCTGTTTTTT.

This chain links TRBV19 with TRBJ2-7; TRBD1 matches at 9 bases. Trimming took 5 bases from V and 1 from J; bases not matched to a gene: 9. CDR1 LNHDA and CDR2 SQIVND come from the germline V gene (reference sequence). The CDR3 consists of 16 residues. CDR3 region: CASSLTRDRASYEQYF. DNA for the CDR3: TGTGCCAGTAGTTTAACCCGGGACAGGGCTTCCTACGAGCAGTACTTC. The full variable domain, completed using reference TRBV19 and TRBJ2-7, is DGGITQSPKYLFRKEGQNVTLSCEQNLNHDAMYWYRQDPGQGLRLIYYSQIVNDFQKGDIAEGYSVSREKKESFPLTVTSAQKNPTAFYLCASSLTRDRASYEQYFGPGTRLTVT.

The chain is built from TRBV4-1 and TRBJ1-2; weak D call: TRBD1 (6 bases). Trimming removed 1 base at V and 0 bases at J, with 6 bases between. The CDR3 totals 14 residues. Germline CDR1 and CDR2: MGHRA and YSYEKL. The CDR3 DNA reads as TGCGCCAGCAGCCAAGCAGGGGCTAACTATGGCTACACCTTC. Translating it yields CASSQAGANYGYTF.